The T cell receptor (beta chain) under discussion was sequenced for a study of T cell repertoires in cytomegalovirus infection. Whole-study context: Evidence of both CMV infection and a matching HLA type came from public TCR beta signatures. General study findings and limits: HLA-C-restricted CMV clonotypes gave the most frequent clonotype in two of eight donors.

There are 14 residues in the CDR3. Looked up from germline, CDR1 is MGHRA and CDR2 is YSYEKL. Between the trimmed V and J ends, which lost 0 bases and 4 bases, there was a span of 8 bases. On this clonotype: The antigen is unknown.

TCRdb reprocessed the reads with MiXCR, giving one entry per CDR3 protein. The sample contains a few hundred thousand distinct CDR3 sequences, 30% to 40% of which appear only once. The receptor's source is a human donor in good health (CMV status not recorded). Some clones in this sample may be carry-over from other donors' samples. Specimen: cultured PBMCs, collected from culture after CMV antigen stimulation. The V call is TRBV4-1, the J call TRBJ2-3, with D hard to call. CDR3 nucleotide sequence: TGCGCCAGCAGCCAAGAGCTCCCCTCAGATACGCAGTATTTT. This translates into CASSQELPSDTQYF.